The sequence of this TCR beta chain was determined in a study of T-cell reconstitution after alpha-beta-depleted transplantation in children. With V trimmed by 6 bases and J by 6 bases, 4 bases remained unmatched. The CDR3 length is 13 residues. This clonotype showed up just a few times. Unique molecular identifiers were incorporated when the TCRbeta library was constructed. TCRdb redid the calling of the PCR reads with MiXCR, one entry per CDR3 protein. The data show a few hundred thousand distinct CDR3 sequences, about a quarter seen once. This rearrangement joins TRBV12-3 or TRBV12-4 to TRBJ1-2, with 10 positions matching TRBD1. The TCR sequence derives from a male patient under 18 who had a stem cell transplant for acute lymphoblastic leukemia, so the T cells may come from the graft donor. This specimen consisted of PBMCs, mostly from graft donor cells, obtained 180 days after TCRalphabeta/CD19-depleted stem cell transplant. The CDR3 DNA reads TGTGCCAGCAGGGGACAGGGGTACGATGGCTACACCTTC. Its translation: CASRGQGYDGYTF.